The 13 T cell receptor beta chains below were found in one sample sequenced in a study of T cells after posttransplantation cyclophosphamide. Measured with immunoSEQ multiplex PCR; TCRdb has only the in-frame clones, and not every one. The profile covers around 66,000 clones, with over 85% appearing a single time and roughly 2.9% taken by the ten largest. The source material was PBMCs. The receptors shown here come from a woman aged 25 to 39 in good health and a related stem cell transplant donor.

The rearrangement joins TRBV7-7 to TRBJ2-2, with a possible D match to TRBD2 (6 bases). V gave up 5 bases and J gave up 6 bases, with 16 bases separating them. CDR1 and CDR2 from the germline V gene are SSHAT and FNYEAQ (reference sequence). This CDR3 spans 15 amino acids. CDR3 nucleotides: TGTGCCAGCAGCCACGGGACTGTTGGGGCCGGGGAGCTGTTTTTT. Protein product: CASSHGTVGAGELFF.

This chain connects TRBV19 to TRBJ1-4; possibly TRBD1 for D (5 bases). Germline values: CDR1 LNHDA, CDR2 SQIVND (reference sequence). V lost 2 bases and J lost 7, with 11 bases in between. This CDR3 region has 14 residues. CDR3 loop: CASSIQGGGEKLFF. In DNA, the CDR3 is TGTGCCAGTAGTATACAGGGAGGTGGTGAAAAACTGTTTTTT.

This rearrangement joins TRBV30 to TRBJ1-6, with unresolved D. Germline loops: CDR1 GTSNPN, CDR2 SVGIG (reference sequence). V dropped 4 bases and J dropped 8 bases, with 6 bases sitting between them. The CDR3 runs to 11 residues. The DNA of the CDR3 is TGTGCCTGGAAAAGGGATTCACCCCTCCACTTT. It encodes CAWKRDSPLHF.

V gene TRBV4-2 combines with J gene TRBJ2-7, with 7 bases that match TRBD2. The CDR3 spans 15 residues. The germline V gene encodes CDR1 LGHNA and CDR2 YNFKEQ. V trimming: 1 base; J trimming: 3 bases; junction bases outside the gene matches: 6. CDR3 sequence (DNA): TGTGCCAGCAGCCAAGGGCTAGCGGCTTACTACGAGCAGTACTTC. It encodes CASSQGLAAYYEQYF.

The CDR3 region has the DNA TGTGCCAGCAGTGGAGGGGCTACTATGCCGAACGAAGCTTTCTTT. It codes for CASSGGATMPNEAFF. V gene TRBV2 combines with J gene TRBJ1-1, with a possible D match to TRBD1 (5 bases). V lost 4 bases to trimming and J lost 8 bases, with 20 bases between them. This CDR3 comprises 15 residues. The germline gives CDR1 SNHLY, CDR2 FYNNEI.

This chain joins TRBV9 and TRBJ2-1; D is perhaps TRBD1 (5 bases). CDR1 is SGDLS, CDR2 YYNGEE, per germline. The CDR3 spans 14 residues. V was clipped by 4 bases and J by 8 bases, with 16 bases between them. CDR3 amino acids: CASSNRQLGDEQFF. DNA of the CDR3: TGTGCCAGCAGCAACAGACAGCTTGGGGATGAGCAGTTCTTC.

The chain is built from TRBV7-6 and TRBJ1-6; D is undetermined. This CDR3 comprises 15 residues. Deletions cut 5 bases from V and 6 bases from J, with 14 bases between. Germline CDR1 SGHVS, CDR2 FNYEAQ. The CDR3 DNA reads TGTGCCAGCAGCCTAGATCGGGGTAGTAATTCACCCCTCCACTTT. Residues: CASSLDRGSNSPLHF. Based on the CDR3 plus reference TRBV7-6 and TRBJ1-6, the full variable domain is GAGVSQSPRYKVTKRGQDVALRCDPISGHVSLYWYRQALGQGPEFLTYFNYEAQQDKSGLPNDRFSAERPEGSISTLTIQRTEQRDSAMYRCASSLDRGSNSPLHFGNGTRLTVT.

CDR3 DNA: TGTGCCAGCAGCTTAGGCCCCTCAAGGGGTGCCAAAAACATTCAGTACTTC. It is translated as CASSLGPSRGAKNIQYF. The V and J genes are TRBV7-6 and TRBJ2-4; possibly TRBD1 for D (5 bases). Deletions cut 1 base from V and 1 base from J, with 14 bases between. CDR1 and CDR2 from the germline V gene are SGHVS and FNYEAQ. The CDR3 runs 17 residues.

The genes are TRBV6-1 and TRBJ2-3; TRBD2 matches at 10 bases. Germline CDR1 and CDR2: MNHNS and SASEGT. Trimming removed 5 bases from V and 6 bases from J; junction bases left unmatched: 8. CDR3 size: 15 residues. Here the CDR3 DNA reads TGTGCCAGCAGTACCCCAGCGGGGGGGCCGGATACGCAGTATTTT. This translates into CASSTPAGGPDTQYF.

The rearrangement joins TRBV11-2 to TRBJ1-3; no clear D. Germline CDR1 and CDR2: SGHAT and FQNNGV. V was cut by 2 bases and J by 1 base, with 3 bases left in between. This CDR3 spans 13 amino acids. DNA of the CDR3: TGTGCCAGCAGCTTACCGTCTGGAAACACCATATATTTT. It is translated as CASSLPSGNTIYF. Supplemented by reference TRBV11-2 and TRBJ1-3, the full variable domain reads EAGVAQSPRYKIIEKRQSVAFWCNPISGHATLYWYQQILGQGPKLLIQFQNNGVVDDSQLPKDRFSAERLKGVDSTLKIQPAKLEDSAVYLCASSLPSGNTIYFGEGSWLTVV.

The rearrangement joins TRBV29-1 to TRBJ2-1, with D perhaps TRBD1 or TRBD2 (7 bases each). The length of the CDR3 is 13 residues. The V end lost 5 bases, the J end lost 9 bases, and 17 bases lay between the germline ends. From germline, CDR1 is SQVTM and CDR2 ANQGSEA. CDR3 nucleotide sequence: TGCAGCGTTCAGGGGGGGTTATTTCGTGAGCAGTTCTTC. Amino acids: CSVQGGLFREQFF.

This chain joins TRBV6-6 and TRBJ1-2; D is ambiguous. Trimming left V 0 bases short and J 4 bases short, with 9 bases between. The CDR3 spans 14 residues. The germline CDR1 and CDR2 sequences are MNHNY and SVGAGI (reference sequence). CDR3 protein: CASSYSGKSYGYTF. In nucleotides, the CDR3 is TGTGCCAGCAGTTACTCAGGCAAATCCTATGGCTACACCTTC.

The chain carries TRBV2 and TRBJ2-7; D is ambiguous. The CDR3 is made up of 11 amino acids. The V and J ends lost 2 bases and 6 bases respectively, with 5 bases between them. Germline V CDR1 and CDR2: SNHLY, FYNNEI. The CDR3 reads CASSEIVEQYF. CDR3 DNA: TGTGCCAGCAGTGAAATTGTCGAGCAGTACTTC. Full variable domain (rest looked up from reference TRBV2 and TRBJ2-7): EPEVTQTPSHQVTQMGQEVILRCVPISNHLYFYWYRQILGQKVEFLVSFYNNEISEKSEIFDDQFSVERPDGSNFTLKIRSTKLEDSAMYFCASSEIVEQYFGPGTRLTVT.